This record looks at one T cell receptor beta chain sequence and its context. This specimen comes from a study of naive and memory T cell subsets. Ligated cDNA underwent four rounds of PCR with nested alpha and beta constant region primers and SP2. From the 5' RACE reads, TCRdb called clonotypes with MiXCR, one entry per CDR3 protein. The sample has 25,000 to 35,000 distinct CDR3 sequences; roughly 17% are singletons. A UMI-containing oligonucleotide was joined by 3' ligation to the TCR cDNA template. Input was about 1 to 1,100 ng of DNase-treated total RNA without cell sorting. V lost 6 bases and J lost 1, with 6 bases in between. Germline assignment: CDR1 MNHNY and CDR2 SVGAGI (reference sequence). The CDR3 is 12 residues long.

The source of this sequence is a female donor in good health. The genes are TRBV6-6 and TRBJ1-1; D remains unclear. The CDR3 reads CASRGPNTEAFF. Here the CDR3 DNA reads TGTGCCAGCAGGGGCCCGAACACTGAAGCTTTCTTT.